The T cell receptor (beta chain) described here comes from a study of CD8 T cells in ankylosing spondylitis. A quantitative 5'-RACE method, one with molecular barcodes, was used to make TCR beta libraries. TCRdb reanalysed the 5' RACE reads using MiXCR and keeps one entry per CDR3 protein. The profile shows 36,000 or so distinct CDR3 sequences, 6% of them singletons. This clonotype has ten or more counts. Trimming took 8 bases from V and 7 from J; bases not matched to a gene: 8. The germline V gene encodes CDR1 SEHNR and CDR2 FQNEAQ (reference sequence). The CDR3 is made up of 15 amino acids. This receptor was obtained from a male donor with ankylosing spondylitis or in good health (not recorded which). The chain combines TRBV7-9 with TRBJ1-6; 10 bases are a match to TRBD1. Sequencing was performed on blood, either unsorted or a sorted T cell fraction (not recorded which). The CDR3 nucleotides are TGTGCCAGCGAGTCCGGGACAGGGGTAAATTCACCCCTCCACTTT. Its translation: CASESGTGVNSPLHF.